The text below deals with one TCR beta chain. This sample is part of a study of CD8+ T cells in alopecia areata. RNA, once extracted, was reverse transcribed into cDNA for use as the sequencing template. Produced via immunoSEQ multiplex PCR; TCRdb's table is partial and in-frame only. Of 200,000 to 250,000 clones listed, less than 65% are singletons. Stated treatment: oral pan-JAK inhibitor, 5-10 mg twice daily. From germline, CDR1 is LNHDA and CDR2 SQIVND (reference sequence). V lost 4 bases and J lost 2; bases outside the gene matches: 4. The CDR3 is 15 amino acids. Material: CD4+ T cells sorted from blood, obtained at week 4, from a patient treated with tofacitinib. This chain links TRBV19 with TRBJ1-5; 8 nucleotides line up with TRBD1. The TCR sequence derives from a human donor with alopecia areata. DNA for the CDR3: TGTGCCAGTAGTACCACAGGGGGGGGCAATCAGCCCCAGCATTTT. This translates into CASSTTGGGNQPQHF.